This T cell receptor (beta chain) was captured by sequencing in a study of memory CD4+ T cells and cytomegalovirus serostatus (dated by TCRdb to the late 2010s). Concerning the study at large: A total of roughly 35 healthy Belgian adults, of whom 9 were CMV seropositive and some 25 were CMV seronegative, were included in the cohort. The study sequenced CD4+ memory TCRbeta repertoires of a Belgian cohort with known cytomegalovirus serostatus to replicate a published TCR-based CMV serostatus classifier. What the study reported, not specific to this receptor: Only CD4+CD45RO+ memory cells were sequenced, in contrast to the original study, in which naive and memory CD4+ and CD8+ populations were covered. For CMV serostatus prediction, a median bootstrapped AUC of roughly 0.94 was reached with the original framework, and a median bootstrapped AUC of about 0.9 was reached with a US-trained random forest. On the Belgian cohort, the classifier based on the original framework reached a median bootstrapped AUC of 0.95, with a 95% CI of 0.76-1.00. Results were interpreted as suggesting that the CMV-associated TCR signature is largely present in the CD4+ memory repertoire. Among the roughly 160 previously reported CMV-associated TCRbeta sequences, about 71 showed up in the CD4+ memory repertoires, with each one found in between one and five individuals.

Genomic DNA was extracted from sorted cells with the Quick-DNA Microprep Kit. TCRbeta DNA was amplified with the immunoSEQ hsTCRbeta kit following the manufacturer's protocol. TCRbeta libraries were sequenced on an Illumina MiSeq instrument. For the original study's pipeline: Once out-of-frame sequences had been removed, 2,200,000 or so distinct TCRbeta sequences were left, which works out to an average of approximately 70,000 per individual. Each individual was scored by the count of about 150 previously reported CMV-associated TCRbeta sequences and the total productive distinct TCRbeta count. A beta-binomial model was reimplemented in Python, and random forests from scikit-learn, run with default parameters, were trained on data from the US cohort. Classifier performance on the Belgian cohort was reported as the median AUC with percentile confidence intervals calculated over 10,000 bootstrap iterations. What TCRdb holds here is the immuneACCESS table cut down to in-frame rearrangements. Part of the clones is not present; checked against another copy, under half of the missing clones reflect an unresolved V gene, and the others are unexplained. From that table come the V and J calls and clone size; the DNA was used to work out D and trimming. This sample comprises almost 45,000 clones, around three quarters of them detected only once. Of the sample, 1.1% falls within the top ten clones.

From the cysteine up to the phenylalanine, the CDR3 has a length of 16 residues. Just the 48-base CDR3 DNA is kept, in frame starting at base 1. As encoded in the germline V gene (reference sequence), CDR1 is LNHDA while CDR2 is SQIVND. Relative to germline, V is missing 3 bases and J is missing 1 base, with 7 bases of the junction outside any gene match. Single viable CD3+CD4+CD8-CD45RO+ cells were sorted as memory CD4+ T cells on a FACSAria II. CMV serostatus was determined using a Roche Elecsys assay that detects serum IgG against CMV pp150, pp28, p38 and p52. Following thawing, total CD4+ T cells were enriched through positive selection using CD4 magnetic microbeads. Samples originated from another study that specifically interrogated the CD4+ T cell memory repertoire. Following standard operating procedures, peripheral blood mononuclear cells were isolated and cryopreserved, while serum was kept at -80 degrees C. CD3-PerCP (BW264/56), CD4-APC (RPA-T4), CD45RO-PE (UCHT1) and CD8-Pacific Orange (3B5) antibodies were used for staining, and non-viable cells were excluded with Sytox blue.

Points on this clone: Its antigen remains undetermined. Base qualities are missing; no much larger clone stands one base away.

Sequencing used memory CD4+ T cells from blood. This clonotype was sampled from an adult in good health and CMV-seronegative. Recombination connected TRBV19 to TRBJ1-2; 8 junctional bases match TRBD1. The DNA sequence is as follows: TGTGCCAGTAGTATTAAGGACAGGGTCCTTAACTATGGCTACACCTTC. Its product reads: CASSIKDRVLNYGYTF.